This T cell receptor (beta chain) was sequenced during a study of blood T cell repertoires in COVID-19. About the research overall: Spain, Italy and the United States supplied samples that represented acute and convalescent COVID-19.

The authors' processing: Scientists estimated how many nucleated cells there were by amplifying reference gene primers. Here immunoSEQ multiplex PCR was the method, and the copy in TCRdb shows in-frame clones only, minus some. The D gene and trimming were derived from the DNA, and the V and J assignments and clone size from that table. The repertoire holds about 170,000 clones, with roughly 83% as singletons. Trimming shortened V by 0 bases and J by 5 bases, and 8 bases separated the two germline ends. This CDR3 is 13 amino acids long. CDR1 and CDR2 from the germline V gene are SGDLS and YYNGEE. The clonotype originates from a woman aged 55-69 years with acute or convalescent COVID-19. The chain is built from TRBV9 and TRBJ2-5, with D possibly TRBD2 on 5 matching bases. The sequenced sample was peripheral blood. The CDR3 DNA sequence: TGTGCCAGCAGCGTAGGCGGGTGGGAGACCCAGTACTTC. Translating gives CASSVGGWETQYF. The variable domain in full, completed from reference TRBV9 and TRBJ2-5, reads DSGVTQTPKHLITATGQRVTLRCSPRSGDLSVYWYQQSLDQGLQFLIQYYNGEERAKGNILERFSAQQFPDLHSELNLSSLELGDSALYFCASSVGGWETQYFGPGTRLLVL.